This entry lists 12 T cell receptor beta chains sequenced from one sample in a study of CD8+CD57+ T cells in acquired aplastic anemia (dated by TCRdb to the late 2010s). Instrument used: Illumina HiSeq 2000. Profiling of TCR beta VDJ combinations and CDR3 sequences used genomic DNA as the template. TCRdb took the public reads, trimmed them with fastp at Q25, ran MiXCR for clone calling and kept in-frame beta chains. Identical CDR3 protein sequences are pooled into one entry, listed with their most common genes and DNA. For this sample there are roughly 500,000 distinct CDR3 sequences; around 30% appear just once. The top ten hold less than 0.85% of the sample. Expansion of CD8+CD57+ cells had been shown by flow cytometry in the patients chosen for sequencing. Sequencing input: sorted CD4+, CD8+, or CD8+CD57+ T cells (not recorded which) from PBMCs. These receptors originate from a human donor with aplastic anemia.

This clonotype was seen many times. The rearrangement uses TRBV7-2 and TRBJ1-2, with 9 bases that match TRBD1. The length of the CDR3 is 13 residues. Germline V gene data show CDR1 as SGHTA and CDR2 as FQGNSA. After removal of 5 bases from V and 8 bases from J, the junction contained 6 bases not matched to a gene. The CDR3 loop reads CASSQDRGEGYTF. CDR3 coding DNA: TGTGCCAGCAGCCAAGACAGGGGGGAAGGCTACACCTTC. The full variable domain, with the rest looked up from reference TRBV7-2 and TRBJ1-2, is GAGVSQSPSNKVTEKGKDVELRCDPISGHTALYWYRQSLGQGLEFLIYFQGNSAPDKSGLPSDRFSAERTGGSVSTLTIQRTQQEDSAVYLCASSQDRGEGYTFGSGTRLTVV.

On this clonotype: A much larger clone sits a single nucleotide away, making a read error possible. This chain uses TRBV9 with TRBJ2-7, with unresolved D. This CDR3 region has 14 residues. Germline V gives CDR1 SGDLS, CDR2 YYNGEE. CDR3 residues: CVSSPEQISYEQYF. The DNA of the CDR3 is TGTGTCAGCAGCCCAGAGCAGATCTCCTACGAGCAGTACTTC. Together with reference TRBV9 and TRBJ2-7, the CDR3 gives the full variable domain: DSGVTQTPKHLITATGQRVTLRCSPRSGDLSVYWYQQSLDQGLQFLIQYYNGEERAKGNILERFSAQQFPDLHSELNLSSLELGDSALYFCVSSPEQISYEQYFGPGTRLTVT.

About this clonotype: A much bigger clone sits one base away, suggesting this may be a read error. This chain links TRBV15 with TRBJ2-7; weak D call: TRBD1 (5 bases). The V end was cut by 4 bases, the J end by 3 bases, with 16 bases between. Germline CDR1 is LNHNV and CDR2 is YYDKDF (reference sequence). This CDR3 is built from 15 residues. DNA of the CDR3: TGTGCCACCAGCACCCTGGCCACAGGTGGCTACGAGCAGTACTTC. Encoded protein: CATSTLATGGYEQYF.

As regards this clonotype: This may be a read error, as it is one base from a much larger clone. The V call is TRBV20-1, the J call TRBJ2-7; D is undetermined. Germline V lookup: CDR1 DFQATT, CDR2 SNEGSKA (reference sequence). This CDR3 has 12 amino acids. CDR3 region: CSAPTVLGEQCF. Here the CDR3 DNA reads TGCAGTGCGCCGACGGTGTTGGGCGAGCAGTGCTTC.

V usage is TRBV24-1 and J usage is TRBJ1-5, with D perhaps matching TRBD1 (5 bases). The CDR3 has 15 amino acids. V lost 11 bases to trimming and J lost 3 bases, with 19 bases between them. CDR1 is KGHDR and CDR2 is SFDVKD in the germline V gene. The DNA of the CDR3 is TGTGCCAGCTCACCTACACAGGACTACAATCAGCCCCAGCATTTT. Encoded protein: CASSPTQDYNQPQHF.

This chain links TRBV7-6 with TRBJ1-1, with a weak D call TRBD1 (6 bases). Germline V lookup: CDR1 SGHVS, CDR2 FNYEAQ. The CDR3 loop spans 17 amino acids. The V and J ends lost 7 bases and 5 bases respectively, with 26 bases between them. The CDR3 spells CASTHRGGARVVTEAFF. The CDR3 DNA reads as TGTGCCAGCACCCATCGCGGGGGCGCGAGGGTGGTTACTGAAGCTTTCTTT.

This clonotype came up a few times. The chain couples TRBV14 to TRBJ1-4, with a weak D call TRBD1 (6 bases). CDR1 SGHDN and CDR2 FVKESK come from the germline V gene. V was pared by 0 bases and J by 10 bases, with 15 bases between. The CDR3 loop spans 15 amino acids. CDR3 DNA sequence: TGTGCCAGCAGCCAAGAGAGGACAGACTACGGAAAACTGTTTTTT. This translates into CASSQERTDYGKLFF.

This clonotype was observed at least ten times. This chain links TRBV6-5 with TRBJ1-2; D perhaps matches TRBD1 (5 bases). The CDR3 has 13 residues. The germline V and J ends were trimmed by 2 bases and 8 bases, with 12 bases remaining between them. Germline CDR1 MNHEY, CDR2 SVGAGI. The CDR3 loop reads CASSYGDLWGYTF. The CDR3 DNA reads as TGTGCCAGCAGTTACGGGGACCTATGGGGCTACACCTTC.

This clonotype was counted a few times. The V gene is TRBV5-1, the J gene TRBJ1-2, with D tentatively TRBD1 (6 bases). In germline, CDR1 is SGHRS, CDR2 YFSETQ. The CDR3 contains 14 residues. V lost 1 base, J lost 14 bases, and 21 bases lay in between. CDR3 sequence (DNA): TGCGCCAGCAGCTTGTCCGGCAGGGGAAGTCCGGAAACCTTC. This sequence encodes CASSLSGRGSPETF.

Many counts were recorded for this clonotype. The V and J genes are TRBV7-8 and TRBJ2-3, with 15 bases fitting TRBD2. The CDR3 runs to 16 residues. The V gene end was trimmed by 1 base and the J gene end by 8 bases; junction bases not matched to a gene: 4. Germline loops: CDR1 SGHVS, CDR2 FQNEAQ. CDR3 loop: CASSLEGLAGGGTQYF. In nucleotides, the CDR3 is TGTGCCAGCAGCTTAGAAGGACTAGCGGGAGGGGGTACGCAGTATTTT.

In this sample, this clonotype turned up a few times. The chain joins TRBV7-2 to TRBJ1-2; TRBD1 matches 7 bases. The CDR3 is 13 amino acids. The ends lost 5 bases at V and 5 bases at J; junction bases unmatched: 5. Germline V gene data show CDR1 as SGHTA and CDR2 as FQGNSA. CDR3 sequence (DNA): TGTGCCAGCAGCCAATTGGACAGGTATGGCTACACCTTC. It encodes CASSQLDRYGYTF.

About this clonotype: A much larger clone differs from this one at a single base, so this may be a read error. In nucleotides, the CDR3 is TGTACCAGCAGTCTCCAGGGGCCCAATCAGCCCCAGCATTTT. The encoded protein is CTSSLQGPNQPQHF. The J gene is TRBJ1-5, the V gene TRBV12-3 or TRBV12-4, with D possibly TRBD1 on 6 matching bases. The CDR3 is 14 amino acids.